The rows below give T cell receptor beta chains drawn from one sample of a study of blood T cell repertoires in COVID-19. Here immunoSEQ multiplex PCR was the method, and the copy in TCRdb shows in-frame clones only, minus some. The sample records 80,000 to 100,000 clones, around two thirds being singletons. Sequenced material: peripheral blood. These receptors all come from a man aged 70-80 years with COVID-19, enrolled during active disease. The conserved cysteine and the conserved F or W are not part of the CDR3 here.

cdr3_length,v_call,cdr3_aa
12,TRBV27,ASSVAGGLFEQY
12,TRBV18,ASSPKSRGTEAF
14,TRBV10-1,ASSGTNRGSSYEQY
15,TRBV3-1/TRBV3-2,ASSSPGERSFTDTQY
11,TRBV28,ASSPLTGFGYT
12,TRBV7-2,ASSLEGATGELF
10,TRBV6-5,ASRTRQGGYT
15,TRBV9,ASSVDPSGRGADTQY
15,TRBV5-1,ASSLSFGDSYNSPLH
16,TRBV6-4,ASSVNRDRGSGNQPQH
11,TRBV27,ASSLQGVQPQH
13,TRBV5-1,ASSSGGGTGYEQY
14,TRBV19,ASSTRTAPTNEKLF
13,TRBV11-3,ASSFTRLAGNEQY
15,TRBV9,ASSSPELAANTGELF
14,TRBV9,ASSVASQGGNTEAF
11,TRBV29-1,SVGRENTGELF
13,TRBV7-2,ASSSSGRAVYEQY
11,TRBV5-1,ASSPFSTDTQY
13,TRBV10-3,AISQEEPNTGELF
11,TRBV27,ASRRQAHQPQH
13,TRBV5-6,ASRLTSGGGYEQY
9,TRBV20-1,SASSGHEQF
13,TRBV4-3,ASSQDGGQGYEQY
12,TRBV10-3,AISDGTGGDTQY
13,TRBV5-8,ASSLGLARPYGYT
10,TRBV6-2/TRBV6-3,ASSWRDYEQY
15,TRBV5-6,ASSPQTGRRHTDTQY
14,TRBV24-1,ATRRDRGLRNQPQH
14,TRBV18,ASSPKGTGSGNTIY
14,TRBV7-3,ASSLSRDRGSNEQF
12,TRBV7-8,ASSPRDSGNTIY
14,TRBV6-5,ASSYFRGSSGNTIY
10,TRBV7-9,ASGHRGYGYT
15,TRBV9,ASSVASGGFTGNTIY